These 9 T cell receptor beta chains originate from one sample sequenced in a study of T-cell reconstitution after alpha-beta-depleted transplantation in children. Using unique molecular identifiers, the investigators prepared the TCRbeta library. TCRdb ran MiXCR on the PCR reads and lists one entry per CDR3 protein. This table holds about 200,000 distinct CDR3 sequences, about 15% found once. This material consisted of PBMCs from the stem cell graft donor, taken from the stem cell graft. These receptors were obtained from a human donor who donated a stem cell graft to a child with acute lymphoblastic leukemia.

This clonotype was recorded a few times. The chain recombines TRBV6-5 with TRBJ1-2; perhaps TRBD1 as D (6 bases). V was trimmed by 1 base and J by 6 bases, leaving 12 bases between them. The CDR3 has 14 amino acids. In germline, CDR1 is MNHEY, CDR2 SVGAGI. CDR3 sequence (DNA): TGTGCCAGCAGTTACTTGGGGGGCGGGGATGGCTACACCTTC. This codes for CASSYLGGGDGYTF.

Turning to this clonotype: Given a much more abundant clone one base away, this may be a read error. The CDR3 DNA reads TGTGCCATCAGTGAGTCGGTTTTTCCGTGCTACGAGCAGTACTTC. It specifies CAISESVFPCYEQYF. The gene calls are TRBV10-3 and TRBJ2-7; unclear D gene. The V and J ends lost 0 bases and 3 bases respectively, with 12 bases between them. This CDR3 spans 15 amino acids. The germline V gene has CDR1 ENHRY and CDR2 SYGVKD.

There are many counts of this clonotype. In nucleotides, the CDR3 is TGCGCCAGCAGCGCGGGGACGGGAGGCCCAACTCTGGCTAACTATGGCTACACCTTC. Residues: CASSAGTGGPTLANYGYTF. The chain combines TRBV5-1 with TRBJ1-2; tentatively, D is TRBD1 (5 bases). Trimming stripped 4 bases from V and 0 bases from J, with 25 bases between. CDR1 and CDR2 from the germline V gene are SGHRS and YFSETQ. The CDR3 contains 19 residues.

The chain has TRBV12-3 or TRBV12-4 and TRBJ2-5; 8 bases align to TRBD1. V dropped 3 bases and J dropped 6; count of bases not matched to a gene: 9. The CDR3 length is 15 residues. The CDR3 reads CASSFSGGWRKTQYF. CDR3 coding DNA: TGTGCCAGCAGTTTCTCAGGGGGCTGGCGCAAGACCCAGTACTTC.

There are many counts of this clonotype. The chain couples TRBV29-1 to TRBJ2-1; 9 positions agree with TRBD2. The CDR3 covers 14 residues. After removal of 5 bases from V and 6 bases from J, the junction contained 8 bases not matched to a gene. Germline-derived CDR1 and CDR2 are SQVTM and ANQGSEA. CDR3 protein: CSVPLLAGFNEQFF. The CDR3, as DNA: TGCAGCGTTCCTTTGCTAGCGGGATTCAATGAGCAGTTCTTC.

In this sample, this clonotype turned up many times. The chain uses TRBV10-1 and TRBJ1-6, with a weak D call TRBD1 (5 bases). Trimming shortened V by 5 bases and J by 7 bases, and 9 bases separated the two germline ends. The length of the CDR3 is 13 residues. Germline V lookup: CDR1 WNHNN, CDR2 SYGVQD (reference sequence). CDR3: CASSQGRNSPLHF. Here the CDR3 DNA reads TGCGCCAGCAGTCAGGGCAGAAATTCACCCCTCCACTTT.

As for this clonotype: Being one base from a much bigger clone, this may be a read error. This rearrangement joins TRBV10-3 to TRBJ1-1, with a weak D call TRBD1 (6 bases). The length of the CDR3 is 13 residues. Germline CDR1 and CDR2: ENHRY and SYGVKD. CDR3 DNA: TGTGCCATCAGTGGAGACAGGAACACTGACGCTTTCTTT. Its protein product is CAISGDRNTDAFF.

This clonotype was detected ten times or more. This rearrangement joins TRBV20-1 to TRBJ2-5; D might be TRBD2 (7 bases). In germline, CDR1 is DFQATT, CDR2 SNEGSKA (reference sequence). The CDR3 has 15 residues. The V and J ends lost 0 bases and 6 bases respectively, with 17 bases between them. Here the CDR3 reads CSARDPGLGGQTQYF. The CDR3 DNA reads TGCAGTGCTAGAGATCCAGGACTAGGGGGACAGACCCAGTACTTC.

The V and J genes are TRBV11-2 and TRBJ2-1, with 15 positions matching TRBD2. CDR3 length: 17 residues. The V gene end was trimmed by 6 bases and the J gene end by 10 bases; junction bases not matched to a gene: 13. Germline lookup yields CDR1 SGHAT and CDR2 FQNNGV. The CDR3 reads CASRKGLAGGPLREQFF. CDR3 coding DNA: TGTGCCAGCAGAAAGGGACTAGCGGGAGGCCCCCTGAGAGAGCAGTTCTTC.